Listed here are 7 T cell receptor beta chains from one sample, sequenced in a study of blood T cells in healthy people across ages. With a J-beta primer mix and a sample-barcoded 5' primer, a second PCR ran about 6 to 11 cycles. TCRdb reprocessed the 5' RACE reads with MiXCR, giving one entry per CDR3 protein. The data contain 540,000 or so distinct CDR3 sequences, nearly 25% of them singletons. This same sample was also part of a study on T cells of mothers and their children.

The sample was blood. The receptors originated from a boy younger than 18 in good health.

The chain couples TRBV4-1 to TRBJ1-2; possible D gene TRBD1, 5 bases. V was shortened by 0 bases and J by 7 bases, with 12 bases between the two germline ends. Germline V CDR1 and CDR2: MGHRA, YSYEKL. The CDR3 spans 14 residues. The CDR3 DNA is TGCGCCAGCAGCCAAGATCGAGGGGTGGGTGGCTACACCTTC. Protein product: CASSQDRGVGGYTF.

The V call is TRBV5-6, the J call TRBJ2-7; D not certain. Germline V lookup: CDR1 SGHDT, CDR2 YYEEEE. This CDR3 contains 12 residues. V was cut by 5 bases and J by 5 bases, with 11 bases left in between. CDR3 in DNA: TGTGCCAGCAGTAGGGTCGGCGACGAGCAGTACTTC. Translated: CASSRVGDEQYF. The variable domain in full, completed from reference TRBV5-6 and TRBJ2-7, reads DAGVTQSPTHLIKTRGQQVTLRCSPKSGHDTVSWYQQALGQGPQFIFQYYEEEERQRGNFPDRFSGHQFPNYSSELNVNALLLGDSALYLCASSRVGDEQYFGPGTRLTVT.

This sequence joins TRBV28 and TRBJ2-7; D might be TRBD2 (5 bases). The CDR3 sequence is 13 residues long. Trimming stripped 8 bases from V and 2 bases from J, with 13 bases between. Germline lookup yields CDR1 MDHEN and CDR2 SYDVKM. This chain's CDR3 is CASLGIVTYEQYF. For the CDR3, the DNA is TGTGCCAGCCTCGGGATAGTAACCTACGAGCAGTACTTC.

The CDR3 sequence: CSASQGTNEKLFF. Written as DNA, the CDR3 is TGCAGTGCTAGCCAGGGGACTAATGAAAAACTGTTTTTT. V usage is TRBV20-1 and J usage is TRBJ1-4, with D perhaps TRBD1 (6 bases). The V gene's germline CDR1 is DFQATT and CDR2 SNEGSKA (reference sequence). The V end was cut by 3 bases, the J end by 2 bases, with 7 bases between. This CDR3 is built from 13 residues.

Only a few counts were recorded for this clonotype. The chain has TRBV5-5 and TRBJ2-7, with a tentative D call TRBD2 (6 bases). This CDR3 is 15 amino acids long. The germline CDR1 and CDR2 sequences are SGHKS and YYEKEE (reference sequence). Trimming shortened V by 0 bases and J by 0 bases, and 10 bases separated the two germline ends. CDR3 nucleotides: TGTGCCAGCAGCTTGGTAGCGGCTAGCTCCTACGAGCAGTACTTC. It specifies CASSLVAASSYEQYF.

There are a few counts of this clonotype. The J gene is TRBJ2-7, the V gene TRBV25-1; 7 positions agree with TRBD1. The closer fit of TRBJ2-5 to the DNA end suggests the J call may be wrong. Looked up from germline, CDR1 is MGHDK and CDR2 is SYGVNS. The CDR3 runs 13 residues. The CDR3 loop reads CASTSTGKETQYF. CDR3 DNA sequence: TGTGCCAGCACCTCGACAGGGAAAGAGACCCAGTACTTC.

The gene calls are TRBV12-3 or TRBV12-4 and TRBJ2-2; 9 bases fit TRBD1. The CDR3 totals 14 residues. J gave up 7 bases and V 5 bases, and 5 bases lay outside the gene matches. The CDR3 here is CASSRDRAVGELFF. The CDR3 DNA sequence: TGTGCCAGCAGTAGGGACAGGGCGGTCGGGGAGCTGTTTTTT.